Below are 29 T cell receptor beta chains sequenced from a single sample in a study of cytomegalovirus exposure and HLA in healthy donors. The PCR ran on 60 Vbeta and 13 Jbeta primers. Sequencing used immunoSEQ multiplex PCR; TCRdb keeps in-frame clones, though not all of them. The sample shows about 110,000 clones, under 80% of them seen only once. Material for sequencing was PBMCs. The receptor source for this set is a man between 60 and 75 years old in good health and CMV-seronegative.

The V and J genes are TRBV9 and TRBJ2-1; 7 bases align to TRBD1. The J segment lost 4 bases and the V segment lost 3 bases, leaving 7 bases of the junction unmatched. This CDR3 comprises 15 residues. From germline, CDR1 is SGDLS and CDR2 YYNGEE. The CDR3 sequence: CASSAQGDLYNEQFF. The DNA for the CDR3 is TGTGCCAGCAGCGCCCAGGGGGATCTATACAATGAGCAGTTCTTC.

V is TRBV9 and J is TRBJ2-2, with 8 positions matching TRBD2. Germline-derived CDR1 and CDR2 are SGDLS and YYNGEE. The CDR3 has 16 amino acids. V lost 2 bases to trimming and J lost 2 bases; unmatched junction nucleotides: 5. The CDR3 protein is CASSVRAGANTGELFF. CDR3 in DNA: TGTGCCAGCAGCGTTCGAGCGGGGGCCAACACCGGGGAGCTGTTTTTT.

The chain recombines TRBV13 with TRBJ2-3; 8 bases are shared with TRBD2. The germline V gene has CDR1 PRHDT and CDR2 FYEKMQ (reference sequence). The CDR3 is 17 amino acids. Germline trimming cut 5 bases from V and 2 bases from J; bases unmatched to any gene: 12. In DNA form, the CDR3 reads TGTGCCAGCAGCCGAAGTAGCTTAGCGGGGTCCACAGATACGCAGTATTTT. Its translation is CASSRSSLAGSTDTQYF.

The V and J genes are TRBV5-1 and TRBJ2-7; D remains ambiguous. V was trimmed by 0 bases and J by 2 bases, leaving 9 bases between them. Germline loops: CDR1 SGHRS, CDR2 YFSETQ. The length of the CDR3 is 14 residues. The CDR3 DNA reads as TGCGCCAGCAGCTTGGAGCCGAGGACCTACGAGCAGTACTTC. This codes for CASSLEPRTYEQYF.

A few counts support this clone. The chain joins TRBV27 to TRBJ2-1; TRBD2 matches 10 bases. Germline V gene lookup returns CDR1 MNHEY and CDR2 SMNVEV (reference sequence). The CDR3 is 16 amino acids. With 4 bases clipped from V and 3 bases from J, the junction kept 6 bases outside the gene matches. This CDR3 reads CASSSSGGALYNEQFF. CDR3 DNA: TGTGCCAGCAGTTCGAGCGGGGGGGCCCTCTACAATGAGCAGTTCTTC.

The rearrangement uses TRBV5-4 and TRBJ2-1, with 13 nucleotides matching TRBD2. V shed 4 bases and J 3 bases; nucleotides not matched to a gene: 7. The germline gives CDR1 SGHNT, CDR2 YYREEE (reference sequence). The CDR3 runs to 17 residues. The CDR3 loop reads CASSPTGTSGVYNEQFF. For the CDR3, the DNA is TGTGCCAGCAGCCCCACCGGGACTAGCGGGGTCTACAATGAGCAGTTCTTC. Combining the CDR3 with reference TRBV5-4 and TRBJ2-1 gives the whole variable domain ETGVTQSPTHLIKTRGQQVTLRCSSQSGHNTVSWYQQALGQGPQFIFQYYREEENGRGNFPPRFSGLQFPNYSSELNVNALELDDSALYLCASSPTGTSGVYNEQFFGPGTRLTVL.

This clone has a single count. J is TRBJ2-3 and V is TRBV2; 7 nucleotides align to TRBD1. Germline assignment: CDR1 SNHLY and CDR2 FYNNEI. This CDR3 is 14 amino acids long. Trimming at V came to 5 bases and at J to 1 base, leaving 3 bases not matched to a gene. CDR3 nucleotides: TGTGCCAGCAGTAGGGGGCACGGCACAGATACGCAGTATTTT. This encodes CASSRGHGTDTQYF.

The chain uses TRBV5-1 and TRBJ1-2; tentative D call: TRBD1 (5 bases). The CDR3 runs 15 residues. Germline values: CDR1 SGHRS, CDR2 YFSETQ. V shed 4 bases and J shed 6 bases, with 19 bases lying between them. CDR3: CASSRPDTFADGYTF. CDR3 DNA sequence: TGCGCCAGCAGCCGCCCGGACACTTTCGCGGATGGCTACACCTTC.

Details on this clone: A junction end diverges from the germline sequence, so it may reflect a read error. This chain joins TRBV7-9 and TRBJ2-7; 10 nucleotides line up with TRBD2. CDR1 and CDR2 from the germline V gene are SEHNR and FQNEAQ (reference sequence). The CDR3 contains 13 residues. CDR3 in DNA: TGTGCCAGCAGCCCAAGGGGCCTAGCGGGGGAATCCTTC. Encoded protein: CASSPRGLAGESF.

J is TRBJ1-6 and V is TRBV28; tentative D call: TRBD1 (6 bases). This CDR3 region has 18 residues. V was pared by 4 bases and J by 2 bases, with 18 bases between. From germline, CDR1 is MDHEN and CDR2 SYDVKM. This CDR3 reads CASSSPGKGETYNSPLHF. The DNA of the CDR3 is TGTGCCAGCAGTTCCCCCGGGAAGGGGGAAACCTATAATTCACCCCTCCACTTT.

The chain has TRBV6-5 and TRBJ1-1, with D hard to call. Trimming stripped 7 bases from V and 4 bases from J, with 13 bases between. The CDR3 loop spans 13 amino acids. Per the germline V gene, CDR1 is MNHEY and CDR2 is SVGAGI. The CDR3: CASTQVGITEAFF. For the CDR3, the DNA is TGTGCCAGCACGCAGGTCGGTATCACTGAAGCTTTCTTT.

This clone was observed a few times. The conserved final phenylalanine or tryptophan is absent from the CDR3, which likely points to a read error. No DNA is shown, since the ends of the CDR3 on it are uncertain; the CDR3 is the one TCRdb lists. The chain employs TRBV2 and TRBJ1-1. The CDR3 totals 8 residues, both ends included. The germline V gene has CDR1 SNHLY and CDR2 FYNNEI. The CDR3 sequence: CASSDGES.

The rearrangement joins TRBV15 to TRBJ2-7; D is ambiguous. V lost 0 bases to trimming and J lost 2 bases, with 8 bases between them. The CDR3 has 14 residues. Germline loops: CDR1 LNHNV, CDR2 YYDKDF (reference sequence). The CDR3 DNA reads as TGTGCCACCAGCAGAGAGCAGGAAACCTACGAGCAGTACTTC. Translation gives CATSREQETYEQYF.

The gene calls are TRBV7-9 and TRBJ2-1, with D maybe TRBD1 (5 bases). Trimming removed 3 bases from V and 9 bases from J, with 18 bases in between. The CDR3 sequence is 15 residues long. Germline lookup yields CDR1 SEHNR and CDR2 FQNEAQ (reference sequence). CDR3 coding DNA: TGTGCCAGCAGCTTCACAGGCCAACCTCATGTTGAGCAGTTCTTC. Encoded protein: CASSFTGQPHVEQFF.

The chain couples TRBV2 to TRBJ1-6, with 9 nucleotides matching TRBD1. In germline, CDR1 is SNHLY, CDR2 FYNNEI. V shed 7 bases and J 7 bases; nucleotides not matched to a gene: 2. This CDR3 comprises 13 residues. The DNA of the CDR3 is TGTGCCAGCACCGGACAGGGGAATTCACCCCTCCACTTT. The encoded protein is CASTGQGNSPLHF.

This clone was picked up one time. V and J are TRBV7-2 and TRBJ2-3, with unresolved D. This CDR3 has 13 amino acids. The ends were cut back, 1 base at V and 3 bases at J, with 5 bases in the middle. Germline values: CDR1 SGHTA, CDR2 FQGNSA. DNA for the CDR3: TGTGCCAGCAGCTTAGTCTTAACAGATACGCAGTATTTT. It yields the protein CASSLVLTDTQYF.

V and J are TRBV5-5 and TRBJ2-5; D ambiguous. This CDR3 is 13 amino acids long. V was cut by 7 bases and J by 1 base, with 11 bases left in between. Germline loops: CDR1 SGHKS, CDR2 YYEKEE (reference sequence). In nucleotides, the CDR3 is TGTGCCAGCGGCCGCGGTTTCCAAGAGACCCAGTACTTC. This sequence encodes CASGRGFQETQYF.

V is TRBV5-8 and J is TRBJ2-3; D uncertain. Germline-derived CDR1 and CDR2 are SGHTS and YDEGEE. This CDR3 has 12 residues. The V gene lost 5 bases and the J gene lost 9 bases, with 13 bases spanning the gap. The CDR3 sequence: CASSPRLYTQYF. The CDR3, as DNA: TGTGCCAGCAGTCCGAGACTGTACACGCAGTATTTT.

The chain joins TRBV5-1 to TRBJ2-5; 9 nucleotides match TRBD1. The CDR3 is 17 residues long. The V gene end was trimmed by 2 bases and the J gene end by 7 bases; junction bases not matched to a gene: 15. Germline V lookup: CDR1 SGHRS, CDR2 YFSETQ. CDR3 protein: CASSFGDRAKGLGTQYF. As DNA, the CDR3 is TGCGCCAGCAGCTTCGGGGACAGGGCCAAAGGGTTAGGGACCCAGTACTTC.

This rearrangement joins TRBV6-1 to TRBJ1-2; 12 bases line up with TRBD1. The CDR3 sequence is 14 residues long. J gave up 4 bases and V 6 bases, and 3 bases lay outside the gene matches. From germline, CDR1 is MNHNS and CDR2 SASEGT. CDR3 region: CASRGTGGGYGYTF. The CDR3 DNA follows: TGTGCCAGCAGGGGGACAGGGGGCGGCTATGGCTACACCTTC.

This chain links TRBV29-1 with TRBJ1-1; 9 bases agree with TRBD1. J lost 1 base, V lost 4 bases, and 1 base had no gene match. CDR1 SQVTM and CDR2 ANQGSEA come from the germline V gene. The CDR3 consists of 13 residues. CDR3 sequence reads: CSVGDRANTEAFF. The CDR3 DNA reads TGCAGCGTTGGGGACAGGGCGAACACTGAAGCTTTCTTT. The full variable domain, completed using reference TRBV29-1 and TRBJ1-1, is SAVISQKPSRDICQRGTSLTIQCQVDSQVTMMFWYRQQPGQSLTLIATANQGSEATYESGFVIDKFPISRPNLTFSTLTVSNMSPEDSSIYLCSVGDRANTEAFFGQGTRLTVV.

CDR3 sequence: CASSPAGTSGGGTGELFF. The CDR3, as DNA: TGTGCCAGCAGCCCCGCCGGGACTAGCGGGGGAGGTACCGGGGAGCTGTTTTTT. The rearrangement uses TRBV4-2 and TRBJ2-2; 14 nucleotides match TRBD2. Germline assignment: CDR1 LGHNA and CDR2 YNFKEQ. The V and J ends lost 4 bases and 5 bases, in that order; junction bases with no gene match: 9. The length of the CDR3 is 18 residues.

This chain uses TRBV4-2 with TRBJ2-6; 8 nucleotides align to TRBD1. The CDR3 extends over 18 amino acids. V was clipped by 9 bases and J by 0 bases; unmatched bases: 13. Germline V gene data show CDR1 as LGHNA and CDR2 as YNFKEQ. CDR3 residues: CARAPGQDRYSGANVLTF. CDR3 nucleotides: TGTGCCAGGGCTCCGGGACAGGATCGATACTCTGGGGCCAACGTCCTGACTTTC.

The CDR3 DNA reads as TGCGCCAGCAGCCAAGGAGGCAGTCCGGGTCAGCCCCAGCATTTT. Translated, it gives CASSQGGSPGQPQHF. J is TRBJ1-5 and V is TRBV4-1; D not resolved. Germline V gene lookup returns CDR1 MGHRA and CDR2 YSYEKL. The CDR3 contains 15 residues. V was pared by 1 base and J by 6 bases, with 13 bases between.

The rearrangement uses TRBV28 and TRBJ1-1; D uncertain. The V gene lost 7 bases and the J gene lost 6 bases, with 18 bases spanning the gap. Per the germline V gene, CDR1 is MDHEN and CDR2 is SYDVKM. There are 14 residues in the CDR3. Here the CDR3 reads CASIQNRGFPEAFF. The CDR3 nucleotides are TGTGCCAGCATCCAGAATCGGGGTTTCCCTGAAGCTTTCTTT. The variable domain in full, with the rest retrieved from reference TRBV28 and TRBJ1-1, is DVKVTQSSRYLVKRTGEKVFLECVQDMDHENMFWYRQDPGLGLRLIYFSYDVKMKEKGDIPEGYSVSREKKERFSLILESASTNQTSMYLCASIQNRGFPEAFFGQGTRLTVV.

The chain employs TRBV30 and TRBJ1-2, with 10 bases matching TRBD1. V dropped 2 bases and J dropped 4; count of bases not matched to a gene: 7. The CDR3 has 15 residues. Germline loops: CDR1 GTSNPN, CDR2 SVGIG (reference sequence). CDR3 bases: TGTGCCTGGAGTCCCGGACAGGGGGAGTCCTATGGCTACACCTTC. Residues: CAWSPGQGESYGYTF.

CDR3: CASRRTGSNEKLFF. For the CDR3, the DNA is TGTGCCAGCAGGAGGACAGGGTCTAATGAAAAACTGTTTTTT. The V gene is TRBV6-6, the J gene TRBJ1-4; 8 nucleotides line up with TRBD1. Trimming cost V 6 bases and J 3 bases; bases outside gene matches: 3. Germline V gives CDR1 MNHNY, CDR2 SVGAGI (reference sequence). This CDR3 is 14 amino acids long.

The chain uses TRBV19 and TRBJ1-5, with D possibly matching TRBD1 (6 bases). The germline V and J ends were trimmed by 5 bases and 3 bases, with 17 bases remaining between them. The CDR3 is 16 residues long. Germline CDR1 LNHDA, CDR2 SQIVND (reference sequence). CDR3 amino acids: CASSQNPGAFNQPQHF. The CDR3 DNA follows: TGTGCCAGTAGTCAGAACCCAGGGGCCTTCAATCAGCCCCAGCATTTT.

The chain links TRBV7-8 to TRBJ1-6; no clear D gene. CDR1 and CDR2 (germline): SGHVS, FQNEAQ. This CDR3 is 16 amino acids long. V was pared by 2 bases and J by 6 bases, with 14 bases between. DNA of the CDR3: TGTGCCAGCAGCTTACCCCCAAAAGGCGGTAATTCACCCCTCCACTTT. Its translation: CASSLPPKGGNSPLHF.